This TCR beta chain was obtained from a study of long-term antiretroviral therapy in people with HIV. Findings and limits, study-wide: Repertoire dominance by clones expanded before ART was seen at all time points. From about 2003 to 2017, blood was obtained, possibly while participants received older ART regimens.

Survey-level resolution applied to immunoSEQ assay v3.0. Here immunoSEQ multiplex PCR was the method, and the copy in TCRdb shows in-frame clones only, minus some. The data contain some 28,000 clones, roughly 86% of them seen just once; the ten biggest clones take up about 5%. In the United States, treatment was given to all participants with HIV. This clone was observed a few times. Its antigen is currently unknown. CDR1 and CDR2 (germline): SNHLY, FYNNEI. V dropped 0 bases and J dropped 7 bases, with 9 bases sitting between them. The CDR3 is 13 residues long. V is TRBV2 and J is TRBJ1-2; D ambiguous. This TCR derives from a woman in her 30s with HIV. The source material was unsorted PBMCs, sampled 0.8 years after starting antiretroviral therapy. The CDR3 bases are TGTGCCAGCAGTGAAGCGCTAAGGGTTGGCTACACCTTC. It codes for CASSEALRVGYTF.